Described below is a single TCR beta chain sequence and its context. These data originate in a study of Tregs in tolerant kidney transplant recipients. Sequencing was performed with immunoSEQ multiplex PCR; in TCRdb, only in-frame clones are kept and a portion is missing. The sample holds 40,000 to 50,000 clones, 91% seen once. Trimming left V 5 bases short and J 2 bases short, with 16 bases between. This CDR3 has 15 amino acids. Germline CDR1 reads SGHVS; CDR2 reads FQNEAQ. The sample comprised Tregs from blood. The TCR comes from a human donor in good health. J is TRBJ2-7 and V is TRBV7-8, with D unclear. CDR3 amino acids: CASSLTGRPPYEQYF. The CDR3 nucleotides read TGTGCCAGCAGCCTTACGGGCCGACCCCCCTACGAGCAGTACTTC.